Reported below is one T cell receptor beta chain. Its specific antigen is unknown. Per-base quality was not reported, and no clone a single base away is much larger than it. This entry comes from a study of shared clonotypes between healthy human individuals (dated by TCRdb to about 2020). Regarding the study in general: The cohort comprised two women and a few men aged 18 to 49 years. Each donor's leukapheresis produced roughly between roughly 0.85 and 10 billion PBMCs. To estimate repertoire size and how much clonotypes are shared between individuals, the study performed deep sequencing of blood TCR repertoires from five healthy adults. Per donor, three plates each were used for CD4 naive and CD4 memory, two for CD8 naive, and one for CD8 memory. Libraries were prepared and TCR repertoires were sequenced by different laboratories using diverse techniques, in order to increase sequencing depth and limit assay-specific biases. Results and caveats for the whole study, not just this receptor: Estimated clonotype richness was generally larger for naive than for memory subsets. Sharing across several donors was observed for 5% to 6.5% of naive CD4, over 3% of naive CD8, 2% to 2.5% of memory CD4, and around 0.42% of memory CD8 clonotypes. Sampling was limited to blood, and TCR repertoires in tissue likely differ from TCR repertoires in blood. Because the study included a small number of donors, the genetic and exposure-history diversity represented was limited. Clonotypes shared by all four sorted-subset donors showed higher generation probabilities than non-shared clonotypes. Even with the large sequencing depth, rarefaction of the sorted-subset datasets indicated that sequencing was incomplete. Based on pairwise subsampling, the degree of clonotype sharing among donors was expected to be affected by sequencing depth.

V was cut back by 1 base and J by 8 bases, leaving a gap of 11 bases between them. The CDR1 and CDR2 encoded by the germline V gene are SGHVS and FQNEAQ. From its cysteine to its phenylalanine, the CDR3 spans 13 amino acids. Left in the record is the CDR3 DNA by itself, 39 bases read in frame from the first base. Donors were healthy HIV-negative adults with no recently reported acute infections or vaccinations. Every donor was a Caucasian adult living in Nashville, Tennessee, USA. CD4+ T cells were enriched by magnetic negative selection, after which naive cells were positively selected on CD45RA and the negative fraction was taken as the memory subset. Blood was obtained by leukapheresis, after which PBMCs were separated by Ficoll-Histopaque density gradient centrifugation and cryopreserved in liquid nitrogen vapor phase. Analytical flow cytometry was used to check the purity and quantity of every magnetically sorted T cell population. From each sorted fraction, genomic DNA was isolated and quantified by UV absorbance on a Nanodrop 2000c.

Using the deep immunoSEQ assay, TCR CDR3 regions were amplified from genomic DNA by multiplex PCR. Genomic DNA extracted from each cell subset was distributed evenly over all wells of several immunoSEQ 96-well plates, and each plate served as one replicate. For sorted subsets, roughly 190 ng of genomic DNA, equivalent to around 31,000 T cell genomes, went into each replicate PCR. Purified libraries were measured with a Qubit 3.0 fluorometer, size-checked on a Bioanalyzer 2100, and measured again with the KAPA Library Quantification kit. Each immunoSEQ 96-well plate was sequenced on its own single-read 150-cycle Illumina NextSeq 550 flow cell. As for the original processing: Because only junctional sequences without quality scores were contained in the immunoSEQ output, filtering matching that applied to full-length reads could not be performed. Sequences were annotated with PyIR, a Python wrapper for IgBLAST v1.9, using IMGT germline references to assign V/J genes and CDR3. Reads were filtered out if the reads had weak V/J assignments (E-value above 1e-6), no CDR3, stop codons, out-of-frame junctions, or ambiguous translated residues. V3J clonotypes were defined as sequences sharing an identical inferred V gene, J gene, and CDR3 amino acid sequence. Percentage overlap between repertoires was calculated by dividing the number of shared unique clonotypes by the size of the smaller repertoire. RTK rarefaction, the Chao1 estimator, and Recon v2.1 estimates of unobserved clonotypes were used to assess repertoire richness. OLGA was used to compute generation probabilities for all TCRbeta clonotypes that the gDNA method yielded from several donors. Not all clones reach the TCRdb copy of this immuneACCESS table, which keeps in-frame sequences only. Checked studies attribute under half of the gap to unresolved V genes and leave the rest unexplained. D and trimming were read from the DNA, whereas the V and J calls and clone size are those reported in that table. This sample gives around 1.1 million clones in total; about 80% of them show up just once. Roughly 0.9% of the sample lies in the top ten.

This TCR was recovered from a man between 18 and 35 years old in good health. Some clones in this sample may be carry-over from other donors' samples. The chain couples TRBV7-8 to TRBJ1-2, with the D segment identity uncertain. The specimen sequenced was memory CD4+ T cells from PBMCs. This specimen's cell subset or site label, per the study, means: CD45RA-negative fraction. The DNA sequence is as follows: TGTGCCAGCAGCTTAGGAACCCCGGAAGGCTACACCTTC. This translates into CASSLGTPEGYTF. The variable domain in full, with residues beyond the CDR3 obtained from the reference TRBV7-8 and TRBJ1-2 genes, is GAGVSQSPRYKVAKRGQDVALRCDPISGHVSLFWYQQALGQGPEFLTYFQNEAQLDKSGLPSDRFFAERPEGSVSTLKIQRTQQEDSAVYLCASSLGTPEGYTFGSGTRLTVV.